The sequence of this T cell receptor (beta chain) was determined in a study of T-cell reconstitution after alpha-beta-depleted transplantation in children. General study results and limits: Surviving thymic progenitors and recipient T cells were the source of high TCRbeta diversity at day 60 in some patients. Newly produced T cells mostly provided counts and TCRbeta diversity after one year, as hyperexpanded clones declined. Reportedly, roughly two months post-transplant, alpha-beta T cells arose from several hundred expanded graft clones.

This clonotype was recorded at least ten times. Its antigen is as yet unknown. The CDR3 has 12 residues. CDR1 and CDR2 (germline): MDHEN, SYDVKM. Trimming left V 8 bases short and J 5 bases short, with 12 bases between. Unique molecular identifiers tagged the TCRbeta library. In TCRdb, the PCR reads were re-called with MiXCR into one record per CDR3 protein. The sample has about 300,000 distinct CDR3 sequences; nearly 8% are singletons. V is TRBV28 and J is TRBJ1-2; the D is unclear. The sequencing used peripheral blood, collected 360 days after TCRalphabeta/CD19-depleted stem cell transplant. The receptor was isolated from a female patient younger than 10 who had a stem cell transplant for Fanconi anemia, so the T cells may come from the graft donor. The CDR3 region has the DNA TGTGCCAGCTACACACCCTCATATGGCTACACCTTC. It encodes CASYTPSYGYTF.